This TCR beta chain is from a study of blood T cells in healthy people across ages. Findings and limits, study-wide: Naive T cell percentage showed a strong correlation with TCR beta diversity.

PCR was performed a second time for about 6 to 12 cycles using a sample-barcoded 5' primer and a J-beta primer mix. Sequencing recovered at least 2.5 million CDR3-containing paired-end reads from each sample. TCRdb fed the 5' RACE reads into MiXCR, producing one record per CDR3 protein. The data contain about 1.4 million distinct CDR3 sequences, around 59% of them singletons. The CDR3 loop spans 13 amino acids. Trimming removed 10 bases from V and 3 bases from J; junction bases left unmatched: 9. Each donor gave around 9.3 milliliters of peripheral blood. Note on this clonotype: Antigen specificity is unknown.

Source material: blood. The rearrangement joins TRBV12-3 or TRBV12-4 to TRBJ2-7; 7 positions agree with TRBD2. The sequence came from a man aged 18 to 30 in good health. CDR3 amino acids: CANSPGGIYEQYF. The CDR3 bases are TGTGCCAACAGCCCCGGGGGGATCTACGAGCAGTACTTC.